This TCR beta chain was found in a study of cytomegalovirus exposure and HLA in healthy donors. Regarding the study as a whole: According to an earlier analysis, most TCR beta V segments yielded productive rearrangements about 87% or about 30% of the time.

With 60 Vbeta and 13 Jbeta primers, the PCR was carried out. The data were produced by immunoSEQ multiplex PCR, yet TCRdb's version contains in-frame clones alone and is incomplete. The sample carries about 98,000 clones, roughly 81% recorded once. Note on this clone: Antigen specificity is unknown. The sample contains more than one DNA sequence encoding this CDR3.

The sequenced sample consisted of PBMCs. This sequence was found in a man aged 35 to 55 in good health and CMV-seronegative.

The chain's CDR3 is CASSQRQTQREKLFF. The CDR3, as DNA: TGCGCCAGCAGCCAGAGACAGACCCAAAGGGAAAAACTGTTTTTT. This chain links TRBV4-1 with TRBJ1-4; tentatively, D is TRBD1 (5 bases). CDR1 is MGHRA and CDR2 is YSYEKL in the germline V gene. There are 15 residues in the CDR3. V dropped 3 bases and J dropped 8 bases, with 16 bases sitting between them.